This T cell receptor beta chain stems from a study of PD-1 blockade in classical Hodgkin lymphoma. The time point denotes: newly diagnosed, previously untreated cHL patient sample. Isolation of CD4+ T cells from thawed PBMCs was performed by magnetic negative selection. Study results and limitations: Reported findings placed baseline TCR diversity lower in newly diagnosed patients (compared with healthy donors).

Clones were read by immunoSEQ multiplex PCR, and TCRdb kept only the in-frame ones, dropping some. The table includes more than 30,000 clones, less than 90% detected once. In the case of this clone: Its antigen remains unidentified.

The specimen was CD4+ T cells from blood. The receptor was isolated from a human donor with classical Hodgkin lymphoma.

This CDR3 is CASSIEVGTGLEAFF. The CDR3 DNA reads TGTGCCAGTAGTATAGAGGTGGGCACAGGACTAGAAGCTTTCTTT. V usage is TRBV19 and J usage is TRBJ1-1, with D possibly being TRBD1 (5 bases). Trimming cost V 0 bases and J 8 bases, with 16 bases left between them. The CDR3 consists of 15 residues. The germline V gene has CDR1 LNHDA and CDR2 SQIVND (reference sequence). The complete variable domain, with remaining parts taken from reference TRBV19 and TRBJ1-1, reads DGGITQSPKYLFRKEGQNVTLSCEQNLNHDAMYWYRQDPGQGLRLIYYSQIVNDFQKGDIAEGYSVSREKKESFPLTVTSAQKNPTAFYLCASSIEVGTGLEAFFGQGTRLTVV.